The 26 T cell receptor beta chains given below trace back to one sample, sequenced in a study of T cell changes during pregnancy in multiple sclerosis. Only in-frame clones appear in the TCRdb table, and some are missing; sequencing was by immunoSEQ multiplex PCR. The repertoire consists of about 120,000 clones, with 85% to 95% occurring once and the leading ten covering approximately 5.8%. This material consisted of peripheral blood, taken before pregnancy. These receptors were taken from a female donor with multiple sclerosis, enrolled in a pregnancy study.

This chain links TRBV6-6 with TRBJ2-3; 11 nucleotides line up with TRBD2. Germline V gene lookup returns CDR1 MNHNY and CDR2 SVGAGI (reference sequence). After removal of 6 bases from V and 2 bases from J, the junction contained 4 bases not matched to a gene. The CDR3 spans 15 residues. CDR3 residues: CASRGTSGYTDTQYF. CDR3 DNA sequence: TGTGCCAGCAGGGGGACTAGCGGATACACAGATACGCAGTATTTT.

The table lists this clone with a count of one. The chain uses TRBV6-5 and TRBJ2-1; D may be TRBD1 (6 bases). This CDR3 has 13 residues. Trimming shortened V by 4 bases and J by 10 bases, and 14 bases separated the two germline ends. The germline CDR1 and CDR2 sequences are MNHEY and SVGAGI. As DNA, the CDR3 is TGTGCCAGCAGTTGGGGGCGCGACGGCGAGCAGTTCTTC. Translation: CASSWGRDGEQFF.

The V call is TRBV29-1, the J call TRBJ1-2, with 9 nucleotides matching TRBD1. CDR3 length: 15 residues. V gave up 4 bases and J gave up 4 bases; unmatched junction bases: 10. Germline CDR1 and CDR2: SQVTM and ANQGSEA. CDR3 sequence: CSVGHFLDRGYGYTF. CDR3 DNA: TGCAGCGTTGGCCATTTCCTGGACAGGGGCTATGGCTACACCTTC.

This clone was detected ten times or more. This same CDR3 is encoded by further DNA sequences in the sample. This chain links TRBV27 with TRBJ1-2, with 7 bases that match TRBD1. The CDR3 totals 14 residues. V lost 5 bases and J lost 0; bases outside the gene matches: 3. Germline CDR1 MNHEY, CDR2 SMNVEV (reference sequence). CDR3 DNA sequence: TGTGCCAGCAGTCTCCAGGGGGCTAACTATGGCTACACCTTC. It is translated as CASSLQGANYGYTF.

This CDR3 is CASSLMGTAYQPQHF. In nucleotides, the CDR3 is TGTGCCAGCAGCTTGATGGGGACAGCATATCAGCCCCAGCATTTT. The chain links TRBV5-5 to TRBJ1-5; TRBD1 aligns across 7 bases. V was pared by 1 base and J by 5 bases, with 6 bases of the junction left unmatched. The V gene's germline CDR1 is SGHKS and CDR2 YYEKEE (reference sequence). The length of the CDR3 is 15 residues.

The genes are TRBV28 and TRBJ1-6; no clear D. From germline, CDR1 is MDHEN and CDR2 SYDVKM. The CDR3 sequence is 14 residues long. The V end lost 6 bases, the J end lost 0 bases, and 6 bases lay between the germline ends. This CDR3 is CASRQSSYNSPLHF. The CDR3 DNA sequence: TGTGCCAGCAGACAGAGCTCCTATAATTCACCCCTCCACTTT.

The count of this clone is one. This chain joins TRBV28 and TRBJ2-2, with D maybe TRBD1 (6 bases). Germline-derived CDR1 and CDR2 are MDHEN and SYDVKM. The ends were cut back, 5 bases at V and 6 bases at J, with 19 bases in the middle. CDR3 length equals 16 residues. The CDR3, as DNA: TGTGCCAGCAGTACCCCTCGACAGGCATGGGCCGGGGAGCTGTTTTTT. This translates into CASSTPRQAWAGELFF.

The chain employs TRBV11-2 and TRBJ2-7; TRBD2 agrees at 8 bases. V lost 2 bases and J lost 6; bases outside the gene matches: 9. The germline gives CDR1 SGHAT, CDR2 FQNNGV. The CDR3 has 15 amino acids. The CDR3 loop reads CASSLILAGSSEQYF. Here the CDR3 DNA reads TGTGCCAGCAGCTTAATCCTAGCGGGCTCGAGCGAGCAGTACTTC.

The J gene is TRBJ2-5, the V gene TRBV15; D may be TRBD2 (6 bases). Germline assignment: CDR1 LNHNV and CDR2 YYDKDF (reference sequence). This CDR3 has 16 amino acids. V gave up 0 bases and J gave up 0 bases, with 11 bases separating them. The CDR3 is CATSRDRGLHQETQYF. The CDR3 bases are TGTGCCACCAGCAGAGATCGGGGACTCCACCAAGAGACCCAGTACTTC.

This chain connects TRBV7-9 to TRBJ2-7, with D possibly being TRBD2 (6 bases). Trimming took 2 bases from V and 4 from J, leaving 24 bases between them. The CDR3 has 18 amino acids. Per the germline V gene, CDR1 is SEHNR and CDR2 is FQNEAQ (reference sequence). CDR3 sequence: CASSLRRRGGMDEYEQYF. The CDR3 bases are TGTGCCAGCAGCTTAAGGCGGCGGGGCGGGATGGACGAATACGAGCAGTACTTC.

The rearrangement uses TRBV5-4 and TRBJ2-7, with D perhaps TRBD2 (6 bases). CDR1 SGHNT and CDR2 YYREEE come from the germline V gene (reference sequence). The V end was cut by 3 bases, the J end by 3 bases, with 13 bases between. The CDR3 is 14 residues long. In DNA, the CDR3 is TGTGCCAGCAGCTCCGAGACTAGTAGCTACGAGCAGTACTTC. This encodes CASSSETSSYEQYF. Using reference TRBV5-4 and TRBJ2-7 for the parts outside the CDR3, the full variable domain is ETGVTQSPTHLIKTRGQQVTLRCSSQSGHNTVSWYQQALGQGPQFIFQYYREEENGRGNFPPRFSGLQFPNYSSELNVNALELDDSALYLCASSSETSSYEQYFGPGTRLTVT.

J is TRBJ2-2 and V is TRBV10-2, with D possibly being TRBD2 (7 bases). Germline V gives CDR1 WSHSY, CDR2 SAAADI. This CDR3 has 14 residues. The germline V and J ends were trimmed by 4 bases and 8 bases, with 14 bases remaining between them. CDR3 loop: CASSGGGAWGELFF. DNA of the CDR3: TGCGCCAGCAGTGGTGGGGGGGCCTGGGGGGAGCTGTTTTTT.

The CDR3 is CASSLVPSGRANEQYF. CDR3 in DNA: TGCGCCAGCAGCTTGGTCCCTAGCGGGAGGGCCAACGAGCAGTACTTC. The rearrangement links TRBV5-1 to TRBJ2-7, with TRBD2 identical over 12 bases. The trim removed 0 bases at V and 5 bases at J, leaving 6 bases unmatched. This CDR3 region has 16 residues. Germline V lookup: CDR1 SGHRS, CDR2 YFSETQ.

As DNA, the CDR3 is TGTGCCAGCAGTTACCCCCCCGGGAGGGGCACTGAAGCTTTCTTT. It yields the protein CASSYPPGRGTEAFF. This chain links TRBV28 with TRBJ1-1; D might be TRBD1 (5 bases). The CDR3 consists of 15 residues. V was pared by 4 bases and J by 4 bases, with 16 bases between. Germline V CDR1 and CDR2: MDHEN, SYDVKM.

The chain recombines TRBV5-4 with TRBJ2-1, with 7 positions matching TRBD1. V dropped 4 bases and J dropped 8; count of bases not matched to a gene: 12. Germline V gene sequence: CDR1 SGHNT, CDR2 YYREEE (reference sequence). This CDR3 is 15 amino acids long. The CDR3 sequence is CASSQQGRTFDEQFF. The CDR3 DNA is TGTGCCAGCAGCCAACAGGGGAGAACTTTCGATGAGCAGTTCTTC.

The gene calls are TRBV30 and TRBJ2-1, with D maybe TRBD2 (6 bases). Germline V gene lookup returns CDR1 GTSNPN and CDR2 SVGIG (reference sequence). V was trimmed by 8 bases and J by 7 bases, leaving 15 bases between them. The CDR3 length is 12 residues. The CDR3 DNA reads as TGTGCCCACGGGCTAGGAGGGAATGAGCAGTTCTTC. Translated: CAHGLGGNEQFF.

The V call is TRBV25-1, the J call TRBJ1-2, with 8 bases identical to TRBD1. Germline V gene lookup returns CDR1 MGHDK and CDR2 SYGVNS. The J segment lost 7 bases and the V segment lost 6 bases, leaving 7 bases of the junction unmatched. This CDR3 comprises 13 residues. CDR3 region: CASSPGQASGYTF. CDR3 bases: TGTGCCAGCAGCCCGGGACAGGCAAGTGGCTACACCTTC.

The sample holds one count of this clone. The chain recombines TRBV6-5 with TRBJ2-3; a weak D match, TRBD1 (6 bases). The CDR3 extends over 13 amino acids. Trimming removed 6 bases from V and 4 bases from J, with 11 bases in between. Germline V gene lookup returns CDR1 MNHEY and CDR2 SVGAGI. CDR3 protein: CASSPQGPDTQYF. The CDR3 DNA follows: TGTGCCAGCAGCCCACAGGGACCAGATACGCAGTATTTT.

The V gene is TRBV7-9, the J gene TRBJ1-1, with a tentative D call TRBD1 (5 bases). Trimming took 7 bases from V and 4 from J, leaving 13 bases between them. The CDR3 length is 13 residues. Germline V CDR1 and CDR2: SEHNR, FQNEAQ (reference sequence). The CDR3 region is CASTKGLGTEAFF. In nucleotides, the CDR3 is TGTGCCAGCACGAAGGGGCTGGGCACTGAAGCTTTCTTT.

The chain joins TRBV11-2 to TRBJ2-7; a possible D gene is TRBD1 (6 bases). CDR1 is SGHAT and CDR2 is FQNNGV in the germline V gene. This CDR3 contains 12 residues. V was clipped by 5 bases and J by 6 bases, with 11 bases between them. CDR3 sequence reads: CASSHRVSEQYF. The CDR3 coding sequence is TGTGCCAGCAGCCACAGGGTTAGCGAGCAGTACTTC.

The chain carries TRBV28 and TRBJ2-3, with TRBD2 as a possible D gene (5 bases). CDR3 size: 14 residues. V lost 7 bases, J lost 2 bases, and 13 bases lay in between. CDR1 is MDHEN and CDR2 is SYDVKM in the germline V gene. CDR3 bases: TGTGCCAGCAAGATACGGAGGACCACAGATACGCAGTATTTT. Its protein product is CASKIRRTTDTQYF. Complete variable domain (other parts from reference TRBV28 and TRBJ2-3): DVKVTQSSRYLVKRTGEKVFLECVQDMDHENMFWYRQDPGLGLRLIYFSYDVKMKEKGDIPEGYSVSREKKERFSLILESASTNQTSMYLCASKIRRTTDTQYFGPGTRLTVL.

The V call is TRBV10-3, the J call TRBJ2-7, with D possibly being TRBD2 (6 bases). CDR1 and CDR2 (germline): ENHRY, SYGVKD. V shed 6 bases and J shed 2 bases, with 20 bases lying between them. The CDR3 runs 16 residues. The CDR3 DNA reads as TGTGCCATCAGCTTGACCGGAGGGGATAGGGCCTACGAGCAGTACTTC. This translates into CAISLTGGDRAYEQYF.

This chain uses TRBV5-1 with TRBJ1-5; D call uncertain. Trimming shortened V by 3 bases and J by 6 bases, and 10 bases separated the two germline ends. Germline V gene sequence: CDR1 SGHRS, CDR2 YFSETQ. CDR3 length: 13 residues. DNA of the CDR3: TGCGCCAGCAGCTATAGAGTTGGTCAGCCCCAGCATTTT. It specifies CASSYRVGQPQHF. Filled out from reference TRBV5-1 and TRBJ1-5, the complete variable domain reads KAGVTQTPRYLIKTRGQQVTLSCSPISGHRSVSWYQQTPGQGLQFLFEYFSETQRNKGNFPGRFSGRQFSNSRSEMNVSTLELGDSALYLCASSYRVGQPQHFGDGTRLSIL.

This rearrangement joins TRBV7-2 to TRBJ2-7; 10 bases fit TRBD2. CDR1 is SGHTA, CDR2 FQGNSA, per germline. The length of the CDR3 is 16 residues. J was trimmed by 4 bases and V by 2 bases; bases with no gene match: 8. The CDR3 spells CASSLRSGRGKYEQYF. CDR3 coding DNA: TGTGCCAGCAGCTTAAGAAGCGGGAGGGGAAAGTACGAGCAGTACTTC.

V and J are TRBV10-3 and TRBJ1-3; unclear D gene. Trimming removed 2 bases at V and 1 base at J, with 6 bases between. Germline V gene data show CDR1 as ENHRY and CDR2 as SYGVKD. This CDR3 region has 14 residues. The CDR3 sequence is CAISEAGSGNTIYF. The CDR3 DNA sequence: TGTGCCATCAGTGAGGCGGGGTCTGGAAACACCATATATTTT.

The chain combines TRBV30 with TRBJ1-5, with TRBD1 matching over 7 bases. The CDR3 is made up of 15 amino acids. V lost 3 bases and J lost 3; bases outside the gene matches: 8. Germline loops: CDR1 GTSNPN, CDR2 SVGIG (reference sequence). The CDR3 DNA reads as TGTGCCTGGAGCATCCCTCAGGGGGACAATCAGCCCCAGCATTTT. Translating gives CAWSIPQGDNQPQHF. Supplemented by reference TRBV30 and TRBJ1-5, the full variable domain reads SQTIHQWPATLVQPVGSPLSLECTVEGTSNPNLYWYRQAAGRGLQLLFYSVGIGQISSEVPQNLSASRPQDRQFILSSKKLLLSDSGFYLCAWSIPQGDNQPQHFGDGTRLSIL.